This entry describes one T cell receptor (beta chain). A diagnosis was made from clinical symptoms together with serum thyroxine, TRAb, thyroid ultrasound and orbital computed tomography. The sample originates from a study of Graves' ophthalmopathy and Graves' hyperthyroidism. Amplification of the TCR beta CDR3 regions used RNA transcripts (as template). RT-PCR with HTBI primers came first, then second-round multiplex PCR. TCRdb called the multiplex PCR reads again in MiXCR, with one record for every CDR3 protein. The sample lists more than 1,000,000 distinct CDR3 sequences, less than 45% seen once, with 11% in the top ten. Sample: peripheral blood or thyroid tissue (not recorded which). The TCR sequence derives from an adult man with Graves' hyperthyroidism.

CDR3 sequence reads: CASSQGALYEQYF. In nucleotides, the CDR3 is TGTGCCAGCAGCCAAGGAGCGTTATACGAGCAGTACTTC. The V and J genes are TRBV7-9 and TRBJ2-7; D unclear. The germline V gene has CDR1 SEHNR and CDR2 FQNEAQ (reference sequence). Trimming left V 5 bases short and J 4 bases short, with 12 bases between. This CDR3 spans 13 amino acids.